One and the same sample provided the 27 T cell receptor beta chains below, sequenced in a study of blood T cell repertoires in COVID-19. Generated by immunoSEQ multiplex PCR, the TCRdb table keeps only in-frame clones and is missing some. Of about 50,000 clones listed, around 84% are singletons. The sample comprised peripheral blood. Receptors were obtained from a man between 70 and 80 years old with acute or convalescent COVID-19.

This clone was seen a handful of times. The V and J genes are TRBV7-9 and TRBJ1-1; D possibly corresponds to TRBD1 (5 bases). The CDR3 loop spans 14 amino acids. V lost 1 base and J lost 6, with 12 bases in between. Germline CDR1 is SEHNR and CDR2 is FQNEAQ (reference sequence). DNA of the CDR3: TGTGCCAGCAGCTTAGAAGGGAGGGACTCTGAAGCTTTCTTT. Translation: CASSLEGRDSEAFF.

The CDR3 coding sequence is TGTGCCAGCTCACCCGCGGCCGTCGAGGGAAAACTGTTTTTT. Translating gives CASSPAAVEGKLFF. The chain links TRBV18 to TRBJ1-4; no reliable D call. The V end lost 3 bases, the J end lost 10 bases, and 15 bases lay between the germline ends. In germline, CDR1 is KGHSH, CDR2 LQKENI. This CDR3 comprises 14 residues.

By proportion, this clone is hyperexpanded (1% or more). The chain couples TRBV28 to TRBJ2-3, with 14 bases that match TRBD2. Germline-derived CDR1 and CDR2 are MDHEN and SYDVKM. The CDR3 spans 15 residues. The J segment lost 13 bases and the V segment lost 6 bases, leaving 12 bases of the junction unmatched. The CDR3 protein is CASSHRGLAGANEYF. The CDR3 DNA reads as TGTGCCAGCAGCCACAGGGGACTAGCGGGAGCTAACGAGTATTTT.

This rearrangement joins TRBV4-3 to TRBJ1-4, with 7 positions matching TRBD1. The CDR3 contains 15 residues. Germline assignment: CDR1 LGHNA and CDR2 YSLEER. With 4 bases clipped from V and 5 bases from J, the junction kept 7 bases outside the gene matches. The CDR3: CASSRTGTVNEKLFF. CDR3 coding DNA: TGCGCCAGCAGCCGGACCGGGACAGTAAATGAAAAACTGTTTTTT.

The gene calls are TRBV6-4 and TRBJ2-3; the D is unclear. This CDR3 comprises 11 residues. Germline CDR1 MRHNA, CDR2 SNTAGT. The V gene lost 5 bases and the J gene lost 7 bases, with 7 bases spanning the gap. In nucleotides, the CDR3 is TGTGCCAGCAGTTTCGGGTATACGCAGTATTTT. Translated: CASSFGYTQYF.

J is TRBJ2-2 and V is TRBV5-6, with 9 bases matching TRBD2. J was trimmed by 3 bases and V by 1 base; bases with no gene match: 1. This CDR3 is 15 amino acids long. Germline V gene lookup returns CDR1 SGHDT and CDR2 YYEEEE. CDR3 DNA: TGTGCCAGCAGCTTGATAGCGGGAGACACCGGGGAGCTGTTTTTT. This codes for CASSLIAGDTGELFF.

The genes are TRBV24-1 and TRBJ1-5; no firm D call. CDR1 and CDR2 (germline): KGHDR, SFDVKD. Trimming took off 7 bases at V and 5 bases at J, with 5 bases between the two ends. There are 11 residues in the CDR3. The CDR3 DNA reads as TGTGCCACCAGCCTGTATCAGCCCCAGCATTTT. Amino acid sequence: CATSLYQPQHF.

As DNA, the CDR3 is TGTGCCAGCAGCCCTCGGGGGGCACAAGAGACCCAGTACTTC. Translating gives CASSPRGAQETQYF. The chain joins TRBV7-3 to TRBJ2-5, with D possibly matching TRBD2 (7 bases). Trimming removed 5 bases at V and 2 bases at J, with 12 bases between. The CDR3 sequence is 14 residues long. Per the germline V gene, CDR1 is SGHTA and CDR2 is FQGTGA. The whole variable domain, filled in from reference TRBV7-3 and TRBJ2-5, reads GAGVSQTPSNKVTEKGKYVELRCDPISGHTALYWYRQSLGQGPEFLIYFQGTGAADDSGLPNDRFFAVRPEGSVSTLKIQRTERGDSAVYLCASSPRGAQETQYFGPGTRLLVL.

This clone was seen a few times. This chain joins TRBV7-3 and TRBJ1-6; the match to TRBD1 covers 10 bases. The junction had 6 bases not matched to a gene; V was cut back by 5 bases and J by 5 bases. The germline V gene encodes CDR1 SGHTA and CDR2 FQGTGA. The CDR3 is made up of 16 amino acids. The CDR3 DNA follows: TGTGCCAGCAGCCCGTATGGGACAGGGGATAATTCACCCCTCCACTTT. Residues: CASSPYGTGDNSPLHF.

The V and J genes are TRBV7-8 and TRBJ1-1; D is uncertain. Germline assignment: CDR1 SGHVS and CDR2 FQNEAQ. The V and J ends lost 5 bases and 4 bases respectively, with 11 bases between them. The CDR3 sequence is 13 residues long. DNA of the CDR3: TGTGCCAGCAGCCAACAGCGGGCCACTGAAGCTTTCTTT. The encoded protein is CASSQQRATEAFF.

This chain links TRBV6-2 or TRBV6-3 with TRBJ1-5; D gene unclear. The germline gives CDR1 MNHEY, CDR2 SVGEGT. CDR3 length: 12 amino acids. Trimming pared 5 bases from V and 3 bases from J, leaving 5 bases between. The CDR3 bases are TGTGCCAGCAGTCTACTCAATCAGCCCCAGCATTTT. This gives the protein CASSLLNQPQHF.

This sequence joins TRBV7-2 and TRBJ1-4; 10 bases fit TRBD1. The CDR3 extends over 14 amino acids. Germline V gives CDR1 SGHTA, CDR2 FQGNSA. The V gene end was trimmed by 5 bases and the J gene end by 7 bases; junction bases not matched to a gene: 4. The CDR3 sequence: CASSPGQGGEKLFF. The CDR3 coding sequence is TGTGCCAGCAGCCCCGGACAGGGGGGTGAAAAACTGTTTTTT.

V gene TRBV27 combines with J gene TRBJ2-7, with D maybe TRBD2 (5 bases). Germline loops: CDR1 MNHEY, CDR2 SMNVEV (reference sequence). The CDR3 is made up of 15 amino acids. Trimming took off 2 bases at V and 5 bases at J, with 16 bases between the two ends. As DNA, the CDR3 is TGTGCCAGCAGTTTACTGGATAGGAGGCCCAACGAGCAGTACTTC. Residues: CASSLLDRRPNEQYF.

CDR3 protein: CASSPEWGGRGNEQFF. CDR3 coding DNA: TGTGCCAGCAGCCCAGAGTGGGGGGGCCGAGGCAATGAGCAGTTCTTC. The chain has TRBV11-3 and TRBJ2-1, with a tentative D call TRBD2 (7 bases). Germline V gene data show CDR1 as SGHNT and CDR2 as YENEEA. The CDR3 consists of 16 residues. Trimming pared 5 bases from V and 6 bases from J, leaving 20 bases between.

CDR3 region: CASSSTLTRTGFEKLFF. The CDR3 nucleotides are TGCGCCAGCAGCTCGACCTTAACCCGGACAGGGTTTGAAAAACTGTTTTTT. J is TRBJ1-4 and V is TRBV5-1; 8 bases agree with TRBD1. Germline V gene sequence: CDR1 SGHRS, CDR2 YFSETQ. V shed 3 bases, J shed 7 bases, and the junction held 14 bases outside the gene matches. This CDR3 is built from 17 residues.

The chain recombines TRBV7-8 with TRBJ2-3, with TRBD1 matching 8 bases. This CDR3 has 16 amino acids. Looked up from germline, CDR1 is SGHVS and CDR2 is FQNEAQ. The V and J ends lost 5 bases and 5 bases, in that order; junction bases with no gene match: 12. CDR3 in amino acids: CASSPGPGQARDTQYF. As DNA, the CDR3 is TGTGCCAGCAGCCCGGGCCCGGGACAGGCGAGAGATACGCAGTATTTT.

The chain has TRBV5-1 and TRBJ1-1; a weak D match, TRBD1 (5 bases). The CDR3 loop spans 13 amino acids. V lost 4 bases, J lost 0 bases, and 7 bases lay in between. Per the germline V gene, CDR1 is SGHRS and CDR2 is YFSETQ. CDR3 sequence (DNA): TGCGCCAGCAGCCCGGGGGTGAACACTGAAGCTTTCTTT. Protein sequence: CASSPGVNTEAFF.

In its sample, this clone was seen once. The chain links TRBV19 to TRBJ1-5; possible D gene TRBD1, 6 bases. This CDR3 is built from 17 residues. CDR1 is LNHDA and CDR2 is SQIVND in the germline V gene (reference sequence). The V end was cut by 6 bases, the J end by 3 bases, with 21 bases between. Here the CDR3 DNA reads TGTGCCAGTAGCCAAATCCCCCGGACAGTTCTCAATCAGCCCCAGCATTTT. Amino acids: CASSQIPRTVLNQPQHF.

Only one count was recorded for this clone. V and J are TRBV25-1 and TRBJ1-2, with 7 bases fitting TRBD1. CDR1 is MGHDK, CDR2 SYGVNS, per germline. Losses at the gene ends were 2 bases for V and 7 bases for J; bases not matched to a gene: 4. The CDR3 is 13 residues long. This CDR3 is CASSERDSGGYTF. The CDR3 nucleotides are TGTGCCAGCAGTGAAAGGGACAGCGGTGGCTACACCTTC.

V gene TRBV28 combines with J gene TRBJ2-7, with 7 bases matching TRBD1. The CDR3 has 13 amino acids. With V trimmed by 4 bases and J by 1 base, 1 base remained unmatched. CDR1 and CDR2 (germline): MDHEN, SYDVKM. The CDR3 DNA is TGTGCCAGCAGTTGGGACAGTTCCTACGAGCAGTACGTC. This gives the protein CASSWDSSYEQYV.

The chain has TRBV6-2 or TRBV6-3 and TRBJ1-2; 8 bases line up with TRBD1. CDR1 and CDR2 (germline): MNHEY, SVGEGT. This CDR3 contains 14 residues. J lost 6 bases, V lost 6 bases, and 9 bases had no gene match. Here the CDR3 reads CASSFLGQGDGYTF. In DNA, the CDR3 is TGTGCCAGCAGCTTCCTAGGACAGGGCGATGGCTACACCTTC.

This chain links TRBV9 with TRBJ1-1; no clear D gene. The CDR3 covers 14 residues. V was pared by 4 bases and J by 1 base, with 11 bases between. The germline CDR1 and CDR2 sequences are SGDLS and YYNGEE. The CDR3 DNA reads TGTGCCAGCAGCATCGACATATCGAACACTGAAGCTTTCTTT. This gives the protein CASSIDISNTEAFF.

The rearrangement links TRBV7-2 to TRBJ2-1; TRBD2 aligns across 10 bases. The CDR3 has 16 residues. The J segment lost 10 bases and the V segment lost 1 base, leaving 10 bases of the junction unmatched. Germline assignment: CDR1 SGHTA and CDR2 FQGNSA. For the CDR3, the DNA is TGTGCCAGCAGCTTAGGCGGACTAGCGGTGCCAGGGGAGCAGTTCTTC. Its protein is CASSLGGLAVPGEQFF.

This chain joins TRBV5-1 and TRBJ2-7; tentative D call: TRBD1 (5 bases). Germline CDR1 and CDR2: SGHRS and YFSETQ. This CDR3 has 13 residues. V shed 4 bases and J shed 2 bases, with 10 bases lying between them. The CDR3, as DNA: TGCGCCAGCAGCCCAGGGCCGCCCTACGAGCAGTACGTC. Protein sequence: CASSPGPPYEQYV.

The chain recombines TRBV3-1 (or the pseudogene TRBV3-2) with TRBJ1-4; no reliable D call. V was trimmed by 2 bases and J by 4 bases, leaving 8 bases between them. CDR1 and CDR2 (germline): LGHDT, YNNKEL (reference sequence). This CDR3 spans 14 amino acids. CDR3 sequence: CASSQYRDNEKLFF. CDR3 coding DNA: TGTGCCAGCAGCCAATACCGGGATAATGAAAAACTGTTTTTT.

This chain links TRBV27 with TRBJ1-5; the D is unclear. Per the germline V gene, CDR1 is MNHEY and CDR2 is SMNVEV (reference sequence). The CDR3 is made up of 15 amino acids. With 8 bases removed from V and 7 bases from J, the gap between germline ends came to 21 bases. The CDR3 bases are TGTGCCAGCTCTCCAGGCAAGGCTCGGGGACAGCCCCAGCATTTT. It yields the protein CASSPGKARGQPQHF.

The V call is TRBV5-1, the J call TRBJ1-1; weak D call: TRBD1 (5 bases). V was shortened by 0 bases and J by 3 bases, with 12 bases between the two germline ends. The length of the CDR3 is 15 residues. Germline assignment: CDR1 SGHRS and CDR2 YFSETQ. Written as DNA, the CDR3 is TGCGCCAGCAGCTTGGCAGGGTTTGGCGACACTGAAGCTTTCTTT. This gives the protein CASSLAGFGDTEAFF.